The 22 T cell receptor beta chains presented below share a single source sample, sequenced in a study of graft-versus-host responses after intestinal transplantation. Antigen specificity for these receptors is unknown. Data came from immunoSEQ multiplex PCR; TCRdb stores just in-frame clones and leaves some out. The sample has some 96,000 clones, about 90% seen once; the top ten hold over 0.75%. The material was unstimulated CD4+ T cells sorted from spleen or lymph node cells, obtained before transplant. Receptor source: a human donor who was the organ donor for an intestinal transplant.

The CDR3 nucleotides read TGTGCCAGCAGGATGAGCGGGGGGGTCTACGAGCAGTACTTC. This sequence encodes CASRMSGGVYEQYF. The chain joins TRBV6-1 to TRBJ2-7, with TRBD2 matching over 10 bases. J gave up 3 bases and V 6 bases, and 5 bases lay outside the gene matches. The germline V gene has CDR1 MNHNS and CDR2 SASEGT. This CDR3 is built from 14 residues.

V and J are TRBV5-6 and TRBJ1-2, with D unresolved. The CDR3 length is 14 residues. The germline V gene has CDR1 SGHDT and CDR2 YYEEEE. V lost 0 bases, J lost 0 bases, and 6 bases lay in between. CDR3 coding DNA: TGTGCCAGCAGCTTGGAGCTGTCTAACTATGGCTACACCTTC. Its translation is CASSLELSNYGYTF.

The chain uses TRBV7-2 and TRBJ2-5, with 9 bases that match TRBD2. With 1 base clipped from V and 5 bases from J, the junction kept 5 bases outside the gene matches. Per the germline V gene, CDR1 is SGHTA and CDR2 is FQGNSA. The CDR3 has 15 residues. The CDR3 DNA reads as TGTGCCAGCAGCTTAGTTTCCGGGACTAGCGAGACCCAGTACTTC. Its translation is CASSLVSGTSETQYF.

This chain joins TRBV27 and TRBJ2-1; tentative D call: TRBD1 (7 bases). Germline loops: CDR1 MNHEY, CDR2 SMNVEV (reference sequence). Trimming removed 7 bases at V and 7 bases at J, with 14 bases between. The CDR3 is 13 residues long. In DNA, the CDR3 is TGTGCCAGCACACTCAGGGGGGAAAATGAGCAGTTCTTC. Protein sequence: CASTLRGENEQFF.

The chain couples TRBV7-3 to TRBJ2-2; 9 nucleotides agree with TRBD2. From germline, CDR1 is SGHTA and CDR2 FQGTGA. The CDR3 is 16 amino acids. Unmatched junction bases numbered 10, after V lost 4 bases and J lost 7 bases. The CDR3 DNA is TGTGCCAGCAGCTCCTGGGGTAGCGGGGGCCACGGGGAGCTGTTTTTT. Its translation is CASSSWGSGGHGELFF.

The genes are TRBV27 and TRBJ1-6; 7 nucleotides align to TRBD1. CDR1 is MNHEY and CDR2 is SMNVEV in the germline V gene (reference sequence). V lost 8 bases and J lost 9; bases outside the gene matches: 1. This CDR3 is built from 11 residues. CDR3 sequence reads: CASQGVSPLHF. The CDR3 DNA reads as TGTGCCAGCCAGGGGGTTTCACCCCTCCACTTT.

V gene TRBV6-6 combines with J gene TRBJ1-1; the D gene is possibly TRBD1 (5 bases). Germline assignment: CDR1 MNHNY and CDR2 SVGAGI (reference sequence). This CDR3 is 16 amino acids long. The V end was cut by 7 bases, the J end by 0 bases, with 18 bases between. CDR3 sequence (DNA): TGTGCCAGCACCTCAGAGGGGACGATTTTGAACACTGAAGCTTTCTTT. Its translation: CASTSEGTILNTEAFF.

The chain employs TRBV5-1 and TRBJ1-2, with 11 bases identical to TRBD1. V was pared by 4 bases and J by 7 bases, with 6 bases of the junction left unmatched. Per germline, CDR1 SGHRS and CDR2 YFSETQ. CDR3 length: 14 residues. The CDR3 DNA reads TGCGCCAGCAGCACAGGACAGGGGGCGCGTGGCTACACCTTC. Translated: CASSTGQGARGYTF.

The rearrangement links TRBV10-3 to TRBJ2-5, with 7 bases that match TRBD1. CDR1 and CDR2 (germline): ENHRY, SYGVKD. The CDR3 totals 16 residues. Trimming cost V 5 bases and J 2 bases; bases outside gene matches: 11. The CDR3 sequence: CAISQTGIPFQETQYF. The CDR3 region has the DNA TGTGCCATCAGTCAGACAGGGATCCCCTTTCAAGAGACCCAGTACTTC.

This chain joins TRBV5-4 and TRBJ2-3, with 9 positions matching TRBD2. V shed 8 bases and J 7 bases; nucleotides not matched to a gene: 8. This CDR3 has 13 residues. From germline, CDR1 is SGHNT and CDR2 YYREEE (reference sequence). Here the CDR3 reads CASSSGDYNTQYF. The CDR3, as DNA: TGTGCCAGTTCTAGCGGGGATTATAATACGCAGTATTTT.

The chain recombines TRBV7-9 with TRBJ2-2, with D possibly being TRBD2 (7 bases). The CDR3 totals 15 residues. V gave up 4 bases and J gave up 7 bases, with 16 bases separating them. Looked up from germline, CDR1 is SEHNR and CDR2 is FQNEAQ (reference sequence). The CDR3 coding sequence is TGTGCCAGCAGCTCGACGCGGGGGCAGGTCGGGGAGCTGTTTTTT. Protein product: CASSSTRGQVGELFF. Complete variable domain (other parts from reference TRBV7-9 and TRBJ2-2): DTGVSQNPRHKITKRGQNVTFRCDPISEHNRLYWYRQTLGQGPEFLTYFQNEAQLEKSRLLSDRFSAERPKGSFSTLEIQRTEQGDSAMYLCASSSTRGQVGELFFGEGSRLTVL.

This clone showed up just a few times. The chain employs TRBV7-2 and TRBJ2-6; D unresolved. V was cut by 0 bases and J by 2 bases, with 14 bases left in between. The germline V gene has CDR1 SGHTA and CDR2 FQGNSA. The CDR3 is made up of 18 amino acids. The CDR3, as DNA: TGTGCCAGCAGCTTAGCGGCCATGGTGGGTACTGGGGCCAACGTCCTGACTTTC. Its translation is CASSLAAMVGTGANVLTF. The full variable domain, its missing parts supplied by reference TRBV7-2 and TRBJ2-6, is GAGVSQSPSNKVTEKGKDVELRCDPISGHTALYWYRQSLGQGLEFLIYFQGNSAPDKSGLPSDRFSAERTGGSVSTLTIQRTQQEDSAVYLCASSLAAMVGTGANVLTFGAGSRLTVL.

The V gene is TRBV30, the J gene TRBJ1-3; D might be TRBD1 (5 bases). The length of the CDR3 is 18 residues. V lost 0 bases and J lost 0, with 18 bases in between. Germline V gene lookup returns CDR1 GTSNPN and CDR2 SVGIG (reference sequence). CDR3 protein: CAWSVHVTVKFSGNTIYF. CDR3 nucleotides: TGTGCCTGGAGTGTACACGTGACAGTCAAATTCTCTGGAAACACCATATATTTT.

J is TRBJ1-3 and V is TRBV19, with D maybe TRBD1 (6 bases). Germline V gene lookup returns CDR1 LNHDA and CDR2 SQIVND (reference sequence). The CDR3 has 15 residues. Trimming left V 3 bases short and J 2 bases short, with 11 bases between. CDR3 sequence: CASSMETGTGNTIYF. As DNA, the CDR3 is TGTGCCAGTAGTATGGAAACAGGGACTGGAAACACCATATATTTT.

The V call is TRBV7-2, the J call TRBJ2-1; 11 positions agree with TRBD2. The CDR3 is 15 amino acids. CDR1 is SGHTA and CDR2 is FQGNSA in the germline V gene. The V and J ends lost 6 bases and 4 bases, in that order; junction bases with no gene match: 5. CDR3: CASSPSGGSYNEQFF. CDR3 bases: TGTGCCAGCAGTCCTAGCGGGGGGTCGTACAATGAGCAGTTCTTC.

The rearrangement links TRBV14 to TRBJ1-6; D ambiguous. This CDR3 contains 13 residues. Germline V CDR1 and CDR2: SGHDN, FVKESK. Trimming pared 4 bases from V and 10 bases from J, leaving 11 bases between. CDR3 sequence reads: CASSRTFGSPLHF. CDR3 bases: TGTGCCAGCAGCCGGACCTTCGGGTCACCCCTCCACTTT. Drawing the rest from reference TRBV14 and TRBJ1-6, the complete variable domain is EAGVTQFPSHSVIEKGQTVTLRCDPISGHDNLYWYRRVMGKEIKFLLHFVKESKQDESGMPNNRFLAERTGGTYSTLKVQPAELEDSGVYFCASSRTFGSPLHFGNGTRLTVT.

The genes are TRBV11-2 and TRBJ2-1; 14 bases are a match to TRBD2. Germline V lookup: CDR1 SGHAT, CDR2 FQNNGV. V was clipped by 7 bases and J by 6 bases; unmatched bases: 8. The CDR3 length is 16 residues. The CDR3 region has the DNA TGTGCCAGCATGCGGGGACTAGCGGGGGAGGTCAATGAGCAGTTCTTC. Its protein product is CASMRGLAGEVNEQFF.

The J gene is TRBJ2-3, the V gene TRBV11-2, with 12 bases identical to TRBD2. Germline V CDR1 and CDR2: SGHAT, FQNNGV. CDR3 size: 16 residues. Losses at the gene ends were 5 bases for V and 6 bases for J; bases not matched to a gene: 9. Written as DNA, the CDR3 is TGTGCCAGCAGCACCCGGCTAGCGGGGGGGCGGGATACGCAGTATTTT. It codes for CASSTRLAGGRDTQYF.

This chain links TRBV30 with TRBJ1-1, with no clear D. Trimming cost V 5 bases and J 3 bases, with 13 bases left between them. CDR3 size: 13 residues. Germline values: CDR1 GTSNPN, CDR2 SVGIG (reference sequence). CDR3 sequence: CAWALREDTEAFF. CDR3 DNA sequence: TGTGCCTGGGCCCTGCGGGAGGACACTGAAGCTTTCTTT.

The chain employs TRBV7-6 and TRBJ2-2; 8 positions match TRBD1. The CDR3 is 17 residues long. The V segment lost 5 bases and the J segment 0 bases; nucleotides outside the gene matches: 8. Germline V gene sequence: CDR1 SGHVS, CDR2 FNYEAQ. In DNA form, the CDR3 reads TGTGCCAGCAGCCCTCGGCAGGGGGCTACGAACACCGGGGAGCTGTTTTTT. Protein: CASSPRQGATNTGELFF.

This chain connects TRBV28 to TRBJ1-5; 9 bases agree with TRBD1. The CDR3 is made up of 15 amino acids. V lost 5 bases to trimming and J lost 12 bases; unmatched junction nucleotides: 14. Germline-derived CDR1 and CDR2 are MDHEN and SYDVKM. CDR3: CASSPRDRVSWGQHF. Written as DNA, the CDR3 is TGTGCCAGCAGTCCACGGGACAGGGTCTCTTGGGGCCAGCATTTT.

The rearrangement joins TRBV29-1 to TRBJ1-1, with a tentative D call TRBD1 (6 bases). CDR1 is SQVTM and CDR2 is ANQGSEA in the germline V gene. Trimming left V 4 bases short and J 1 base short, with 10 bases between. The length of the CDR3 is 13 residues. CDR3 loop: CSVGGGGNTEAFF. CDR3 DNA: TGCAGCGTTGGGGGAGGGGGGAACACTGAAGCTTTCTTT.